The TCR beta chain under discussion was sequenced for a study of blood T cell repertoires in COVID-19. For the study at large: Italy, Spain and the United States were the sources of the convalescent and acute COVID-19 samples. T cells, B-cell-depleted T cells, or PBMCs provided the cDNA or gDNA that served as material.

During active infection, Seattle patients enrolled and were then monitored through disease. As handled by the study authors: By means of reference gene primer amplification, nucleated cell counts were estimated. Data came from immunoSEQ multiplex PCR; TCRdb stores just in-frame clones and leaves some out. V, J and clone size were drawn from that table, and D and trimming were deduced from the DNA. The sample holds roughly 200,000 clones; roughly 81% are singletons and the top ten take approximately 12%. V lost 0 bases, J lost 11 bases, and 5 bases lay in between. The germline CDR1 and CDR2 sequences are LGHDT and YNNKEL (reference sequence). CDR3 length: 12 residues.

The chain is built from TRBV3-1 (or the pseudogene TRBV3-2) and TRBJ1-6, with D uncertain. The receptor was derived from a woman of 80 years or more with COVID-19, enrolled during active disease. The sequencing sample was made of peripheral blood. CDR3 nucleotides: TGTGCCAGCAGCCAAGATGCGGCACCCCTCCACTTT. Its translation is CASSQDAAPLHF.